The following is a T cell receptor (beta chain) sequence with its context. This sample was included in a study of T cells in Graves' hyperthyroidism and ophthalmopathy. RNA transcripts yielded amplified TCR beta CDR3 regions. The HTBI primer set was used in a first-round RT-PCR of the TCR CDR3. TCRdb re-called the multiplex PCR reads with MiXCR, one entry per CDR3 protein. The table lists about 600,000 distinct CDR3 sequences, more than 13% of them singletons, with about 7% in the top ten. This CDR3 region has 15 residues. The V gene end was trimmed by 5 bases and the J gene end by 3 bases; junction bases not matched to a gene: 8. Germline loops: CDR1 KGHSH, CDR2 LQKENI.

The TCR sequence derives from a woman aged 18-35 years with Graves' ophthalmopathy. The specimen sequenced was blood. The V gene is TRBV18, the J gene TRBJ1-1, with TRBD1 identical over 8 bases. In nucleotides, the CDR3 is TGTGCCAGCTCATCTAGGACAGGGACCTACACTGAAGCTTTCTTT. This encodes CASSSRTGTYTEAFF. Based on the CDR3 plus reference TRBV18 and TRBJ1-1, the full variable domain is NAGVMQNPRHLVRRRGQEARLRCSPMKGHSHVYWYRQLPEEGLKFMVYLQKENIIDESGMPKERFSAEFPKEGPSILRIQQVVRGDSAAYFCASSSRTGTYTEAFFGQGTRLTVV.